This TCR beta chain was recorded in a study of cytomegalovirus exposure and HLA in healthy donors (dated by TCRdb to about 2017). About the investigation overall: According to an earlier analysis of 587 of the donors, roughly 180 million T cells yielded 120 million or so unique TCR beta sequences and approximately 300 Gb of sequence data. In a later genetic analysis, genome-wide SNP genotypes for about 60% of the 666 donors were used, and that subset was treated as a discovery cohort. Donor age, sex, ethnicity and CMV serostatus were compiled alongside the repertoire data. Several DR-DQ haplotypes were treated as single units for association and clustering because of strong linkage in the cohort. An early release covering roughly 640 HLA-typed donors comprised about 320 gigabases of sequencing data and approximately 85 million unique TCR sequences. Besides the first cohort of 500 to 700 subjects, a separate validation cohort made up of 120 or so different subjects was used. Among the roughly 370 genotyped donors, 75% to 90% belonged to the genetic ancestry cluster associated with self-reported Caucasian donors. Both class I and class II loci were covered by HLA typing, at four-digit resolution. On average, roughly 240,000 unique TCR beta nucleotide sequences were sequenced per donor among a few hundred genotyped donors of the cohort, with roughly 18% of those sequences being non-productive. High-throughput TCR immunosequencing, statistical association of individual TCRs with disease status, and machine learning were combined to predict cytomegalovirus infection status. In the later analysis, no new phenotypic data were used to find candidate immune exposures; instead, reliance was placed on TCR beta sequences and their occurrence across donors. All discovery cohort repertoires had been generated using a single sequencing platform. The number of typed donors differed by locus: about 620-630 for A, B, C, DRB1 and DQB1; 522 for DQA1; approximately 600 for DPA1; and roughly 450 for DPB1. An earlier analysis of 587 of the donors used high-throughput TCR beta sequencing to judge whether each TCR beta V gene segment behaved as functional or pseudogenic. A later analysis re-analyzed previously published TCR beta repertoires from 666 donors and added high-resolution HLA genotyping to study TCR occurrence patterns. The study aimed to test whether signatures of past pathogen exposure could be identified by cataloging public T cell receptors. The T cell repertoires of around 730 subjects were profiled by immunosequencing and related to cytomegalovirus serostatus. Study-level results and caveats: A later analysis reported that several top co-occurrence clusters appeared linked to parvovirus B19, influenza, CMV and Epstein-Barr virus. In a later analysis, TCR association rates were found to vary across HLA loci, with the most associated TCRs seen for DRB1 alleles and the fewest for HLA-C alleles. A further reported finding was that TCR beta sequences accurately predicted the HLA-A and HLA-B alleles for most subjects in the first cohort. In a later analysis, HLA-associated TCR beta chains showed more clonal expansion and lower generation probabilities than non-associated chains that were equally common. Immune exposure information for the cohort was limited to CMV serostatus. The authors suggested that the approach could potentially be extended to other disease states and immunological phenotypes. Because counts were too low, 15 to 20 rarely observed V segments, including chromosome 9 orphons, were left out of the earlier analysis of roughly 600 of the donors. Linkage disequilibrium might explain the correlated functional status among segregating V segments, but an unknown experimental factor could not be ruled out. In both the original and validation cohorts, the classifier was reported to diagnose cytomegalovirus status with high specificity and sensitivity. Broadly in line with IMGT annotations, most TCR beta V segments showed up in productive rearrangements about 87% or about 30% of the time in an earlier analysis of about 500 of the donors. Some IMGT-functional V segments, including TRBV6-2 and TRBV6-3, could not be told apart with the 87-base-pair reads, so those segments were excluded. A cluster of highly shared sequence variants was judged likely to be a technical artifact of the sequencing pipeline. Assigning TCR associations to individual alleles was difficult when HLA alleles, especially DR and DQ, strongly co-occurred. In the study, 164 TCR beta chains were listed as associated with cytomegalovirus. A later genetic analysis reported fewer N-insertions in productive TCRs among donors in an Asian-associated ancestry cluster than the roughly 650-donor mean. The cohort was sequenced for TCR beta chains only, and without alpha or paired-chain data the features that could be detected were limited. Across donors, most TCR sequences were observed very rarely, whereas some public TCRs were present in many individuals. Specific HLA alleles were associated with roughly 17,000 TCR beta sequences at a false discovery rate of 0.05 in a later analysis. Three of the identified cytomegalovirus-associated TCR beta chains were confirmed in vitro to be specific for cytomegalovirus antigens. A later genetic analysis associated a missense DCLRE1C variant with V-gene and J-gene trimming of TCR beta chains, and an independent cohort replicated the association. Because HLA typing was unavailable for some donors at each locus, only the typed subset was used in association tests. In a later analysis, most CMV-associated TCR beta chains were found to appear HLA-restricted, with HLA associations seemingly driven largely by CMV exposure. Roughly uniform sequencing depth across donors was assumed in presence/absence analyses, although this assumption may not hold.

With regard to this clone: It lacks a known antigen. Base quality data are lacking; no much larger clone is found one base away.

Library method: the immunoSEQ multiplex PCR assay. The multiplex PCR relied on a mix of 60 forward primers for TCR Vbeta segments and 13 reverse primers for TCR Jbeta segments. Amplification of the CDR3 region of rearranged TCR beta genes was performed with a multiplex PCR assay on genomic DNA. The Illumina HiSeq System was used to sequence the amplified TCR beta libraries as 87-base-pair reads. As for the original processing: In a later analysis, some 80 million unique TCR beta chains were counted across the 690 or so repertoires, and some 10 million of these chains were shared by at least two donors. To remove PCR and sequencing errors, raw reads were error-corrected and collapsed into unique sequences using a nearest-neighbor algorithm that merged closely related sequences. V, D and J gene segments were assigned by aligning CDR3 sequences to IMGT reference sequences. Each retained sequence needed at least a six-nucleotide match to both a V gene segment and a J gene segment. A rearrangement counted as productive if the CDR3 had no stop codons and remained in frame with V and J, and every other rearrangement counted as non-productive. Following IMGT convention, CDR3 was defined as the stretch from the second conserved V-encoded cysteine to the conserved J-encoded phenylalanine. The earlier analysis of some 540 of the donors excluded any sequence lacking an unambiguous match to a single V gene segment. An earlier analysis of approximately 590 of the donors classified V segments as functional when productive rearrangements were above 56.7% and as segregating when the standard deviation between donors was above 5%. A statistical classification framework was built for diagnosing cytomegalovirus status from the catalog of TCR beta chain sequences. V and J gene assignment, in a later analysis, came from comparing TCR nucleotide sequences with IMGT/GENE-DB human TR gene sequences. The TCRdist pipeline was used in a later analysis to assign CDR3 sequences and most-parsimonious VDJ recombination scenarios. In a later analysis, every TCR beta chain was defined by the combination of its CDR3 amino acid sequence and its V-gene family, and reads without a unique V-gene family were dropped. A later analysis removed several hundred highly shared, low-generation-probability nucleotide sequences to deal with suspected cross-contamination and a sequencing artifact. For each public chain, a later analysis derived a clonal expansion index from normalized ranks of inferred template counts within each repertoire. In a later analysis, generation probabilities were computed with a VDJ recombination model fitted to out-of-frame rearrangements, and the resulting probabilities were checked against IGoR. In a later analysis, TCR-TCR, TCR-HLA and TCR-CMV co-occurrence was scored with hypergeometric tests, and a repertoire-size bias correction was applied to TCR pairs. To estimate false discovery rates, a later analysis permuted the HLA or CMV assignments 20 times. In a later analysis, co-occurring TCRs were grouped using DBSCAN, with TCRdist sequence similarity added in when clustering inside HLA-allele-positive subsets. For co-occurrence clustering, repertoires with fewer than 30,000 or more than 120,000 public chains were excluded, along with five repertoires with anomalous nucleotide sharing. This immuneACCESS table, as held by TCRdb, lists in-frame sequences with V and J called but not all clones. Of the missing ones, under half trace to an unresolved V gene in checked studies; the others have no known cause. V and J calls plus clone size are reproduced from that table; the DNA served to infer D and trimming. Across this sample there are under 200,000 clones, with just under 80% seen only once. The top ten clones comprise 1.3% of the sample.

V sheds 1 base and J sheds 6 bases, leaving 4 bases between their ends. CDR1 SGDLS and CDR2 YYNGEE were looked up in the germline V gene. The CDR3 has 12 amino acids, counting the end cysteine and phenylalanine. The DNA shown is the 36-base CDR3, in frame from base 1. The cohort was made up of under 800 healthy bone marrow donors. At the time of sampling, every cohort member was nominally healthy, though immune exposures that went unrecorded were likely present. The donor tested CMV seronegative, placing the donor among the roughly 400 seronegative members of the cohort. A peripheral blood sample was collected from each donor, and TCR beta sequencing was performed on peripheral blood mononuclear cells. The Qiagen DNeasy Blood Extraction Kit was used to extract genomic DNA from the blood cell samples.

The receptor's source is a woman aged 50 to 60 in good health and CMV-seronegative. The sample was PBMCs. The rearranged segments are TRBV9 and TRBJ2-2; no D segment can be confidently identified. In nucleotides, the sequence is TGTGCCAGCAGCGTAAGCGCCGGGGAGCTGTTTTTT. Its product reads: CASSVSAGELFF. The reference TRBV9 and TRBJ2-2 proteins fill in what lies around the CDR3, so the full variable domain reads DSGVTQTPKHLITATGQRVTLRCSPRSGDLSVYWYQQSLDQGLQFLIQYYNGEERAKGNILERFSAQQFPDLHSELNLSSLELGDSALYFCASSVSAGELFFGEGSRLTVL.